Following are 4 T cell receptor beta chains from one sample sequenced in a study of response to subunit inactivated influenza vaccine. TCRdb re-called the RT-PCR reads through MiXCR, storing one row per CDR3 protein. The table has about 500,000 distinct CDR3 sequences, 16% seen once. The input for sequencing was CD4+ T cells sorted from PBMCs, taken around 25 months after vaccination. The receptors originated from a man between 50 and 69 years old who received an inactivated influenza vaccine.

This chain uses TRBV7-4 with TRBJ2-3, with TRBD1 identical over 9 bases. Losses at the gene ends were 1 base for V and 4 bases for J; bases not matched to a gene: 9. The CDR3 is made up of 17 amino acids. Germline V gives CDR1 SGHVT, CDR2 SQSDAQ. The CDR3 loop is CASSLGDRASVPDTQYF. The DNA for the CDR3 is TGTGCCAGCAGCTTAGGGGACAGGGCAAGCGTCCCAGATACGCAGTATTTT.

This clonotype was seen only a few times. This chain connects TRBV12-3 or TRBV12-4 to TRBJ1-1; TRBD1 is a possible D gene (6 bases). V was trimmed by 4 bases and J by 9 bases, leaving 15 bases between them. This CDR3 comprises 13 residues. The CDR3 coding sequence is TGTGCCAGCAGTTCCCAGATAGGGGGAAAAGCTTTCTTT. It codes for CASSSQIGGKAFF.

This clonotype has just a few counts. The chain uses TRBV11-2 and TRBJ1-2; D ambiguous. CDR3 size: 13 residues. Germline values: CDR1 SGHAT, CDR2 FQNNGV. V lost 5 bases to trimming and J lost 3 bases, with 10 bases between them. The CDR3 nucleotides are TGTGCCAGCAGCCCCGCGAGGGACTATGGCTACACCTTC. Translating it yields CASSPARDYGYTF. Full variable domain (outside the CDR3, taken from reference TRBV11-2 and TRBJ1-2): EAGVAQSPRYKIIEKRQSVAFWCNPISGHATLYWYQQILGQGPKLLIQFQNNGVVDDSQLPKDRFSAERLKGVDSTLKIQPAKLEDSAVYLCASSPARDYGYTFGSGTRLTVV.

DNA for the CDR3: TGTGCCAGCAGTGCTCACCGTTCATATAGCAATCAGCCCCAGCATTTT. Protein product: CASSAHRSYSNQPQHF. J is TRBJ1-5 and V is TRBV2, with D hard to call. This CDR3 is built from 16 residues. CDR1 and CDR2 from the germline V gene are SNHLY and FYNNEI. Trimming took 4 bases from V and 0 from J, leaving 13 bases between them.